This T cell receptor beta chain was observed in a study of blood T cell repertoires in COVID-19. Looking at the study overall: Samples of COVID-19 (acute and convalescent) were obtained from the United States, Italy and Spain. The cDNA or gDNA used as material had been derived from T cells, B-cell-depleted T cells, or PBMCs.

Using immunoSEQ multiplex PCR, the repertoire was profiled, and TCRdb retains in-frame clones only, with some absent. This table holds about 130,000 clones, roughly 87% found once. V shed 4 bases and J 3 bases; nucleotides not matched to a gene: 6. This CDR3 is 15 amino acids long. Germline CDR1 is SGHRS and CDR2 is YFSETQ. This sequence originates from a woman older than 75 with acute or convalescent COVID-19. Sequenced sample: peripheral blood. The chain employs TRBV5-1 and TRBJ1-4; 7 bases are shared with TRBD1. The CDR3: CASSAYRGSNEKLFF. DNA of the CDR3: TGCGCCAGCAGCGCTTACAGGGGTTCTAATGAAAAACTGTTTTTT.